These 25 T cell receptor beta chains were all obtained from the same sample, sequenced in a study of blood T cell repertoires in COVID-19. The data were produced by immunoSEQ multiplex PCR, yet TCRdb's version contains in-frame clones alone and is incomplete. The table shows roughly 260,000 clones, with around 90% occurring only once. The sequencing sample was made of peripheral blood. These receptors came from a man aged 60 to 69 who had recovered from COVID-19.

J is TRBJ2-7 and V is TRBV6-5; tentatively, D is TRBD2 (6 bases). The germline gives CDR1 MNHEY, CDR2 SVGAGI. Trimming stripped 7 bases from V and 4 bases from J, with 17 bases between. The CDR3 contains 14 residues. The CDR3 protein is CASISPGLGYEQYF. The CDR3 bases are TGTGCCAGCATCTCCCCGGGACTGGGGTACGAGCAGTACTTC.

The count of this clone is one. The chain employs TRBV11-3 and TRBJ2-7; 7 bases line up with TRBD1. The junction had 7 bases not matched to a gene; V was cut back by 5 bases and J by 6 bases. CDR1 is SGHNT and CDR2 is YENEEA in the germline V gene. This CDR3 is built from 13 residues. CDR3 loop: CASSQDRLSEQYF. The CDR3 bases are TGTGCCAGCAGCCAGGACAGGCTAAGCGAGCAGTACTTC. The full variable domain, in which reference TRBV11-3 and TRBJ2-7 provide the parts outside the CDR3, is EAGVVQSPRYKIIEKKQPVAFWCNPISGHNTLYWYLQNLGQGPELLIRYENEEAVDDSQLPKDRFSAERLKGVDSTLKIQPAELGDSAVYLCASSQDRLSEQYFGPGTRLTVT.

The chain uses TRBV13 and TRBJ2-2, with D maybe TRBD2 (6 bases). V dropped 6 bases and J dropped 7 bases, with 15 bases sitting between them. Per germline, CDR1 PRHDT and CDR2 FYEKMQ (reference sequence). The CDR3 contains 14 residues. The CDR3 nucleotides are TGTGCCAGCAGACCCCGGACCGGGGGCGGGGAGCTGTTTTTT. Amino acid sequence: CASRPRTGGGELFF.

The V call is TRBV9, the J call TRBJ1-4; 7 nucleotides align to TRBD1. CDR3 size: 16 residues. Trimming cost V 3 bases and J 0 bases; bases outside gene matches: 5. Germline loops: CDR1 SGDLS, CDR2 YYNGEE. The CDR3 sequence is CASSGRGQPTNEKLFF. CDR3 sequence (DNA): TGTGCCAGCAGCGGGAGGGGACAGCCAACTAATGAAAAACTGTTTTTT. The entire variable domain, with the rest obtained from reference TRBV9 and TRBJ1-4, is as follows: DSGVTQTPKHLITATGQRVTLRCSPRSGDLSVYWYQQSLDQGLQFLIQYYNGEERAKGNILERFSAQQFPDLHSELNLSSLELGDSALYFCASSGRGQPTNEKLFFGSGTQLSVL.

This chain uses TRBV18 with TRBJ2-2; 7 bases align to TRBD1. From germline, CDR1 is KGHSH and CDR2 LQKENI. There are 15 residues in the CDR3. V gave up 4 bases and J gave up 4 bases; unmatched junction bases: 6. DNA of the CDR3: TGTGCCAGCTCACTTGACAGGGTGGTCACCGGGGAGCTGTTTTTT. Translation gives CASSLDRVVTGELFF.

This chain uses TRBV2 with TRBJ1-2; 9 bases are a match to TRBD1. This CDR3 spans 14 amino acids. V dropped 4 bases and J dropped 5; count of bases not matched to a gene: 5. The germline gives CDR1 SNHLY, CDR2 FYNNEI. The CDR3 coding sequence is TGTGCCAGCAGTGTGGACAGGGGAGATTATGGCTACACCTTC. Amino acids: CASSVDRGDYGYTF.

The chain has TRBV30 and TRBJ1-1; D perhaps matches TRBD1 (6 bases). The CDR3 has 14 amino acids. From germline, CDR1 is GTSNPN and CDR2 SVGIG (reference sequence). V dropped 5 bases and J dropped 3 bases, with 16 bases sitting between them. This chain's CDR3 is CAWLPWDIDTEAFF. The CDR3, as DNA: TGTGCCTGGTTACCCTGGGACATCGACACTGAAGCTTTCTTT.

The V and J genes are TRBV27 and TRBJ1-1, with D possibly matching TRBD1 (5 bases). CDR3 length equals 16 residues. The ends were cut back, 2 bases at V and 0 bases at J, with 13 bases in the middle. CDR1 is MNHEY, CDR2 SMNVEV, per germline (reference sequence). The CDR3 DNA is TGTGCCAGCAGTTTAGCCGGGGGAAGAATGAACACTGAAGCTTTCTTT. Translated, it gives CASSLAGGRMNTEAFF.

The rearrangement links TRBV5-1 to TRBJ1-6; possible D gene TRBD1, 5 bases. Trimming pared 5 bases from V and 0 bases from J, leaving 15 bases between. This CDR3 contains 17 residues. Per the germline V gene, CDR1 is SGHRS and CDR2 is YFSETQ. In DNA, the CDR3 is TGCGCCAGCAGTCGACAGAGCACAGGCTCCTATAATTCACCCCTCCACTTT. It yields the protein CASSRQSTGSYNSPLHF.

V gene TRBV2 combines with J gene TRBJ2-2; unclear D gene. Germline V gene lookup returns CDR1 SNHLY and CDR2 FYNNEI. The CDR3 is 14 amino acids. The V end was cut by 3 bases, the J end by 4 bases, with 9 bases between. The CDR3, as DNA: TGTGCCAGCAGTGACAGGTCCAGCACCGGGGAGCTGTTTTTT. Residues: CASSDRSSTGELFF.

The chain employs TRBV10-2 and TRBJ2-5; tentative D call: TRBD2 (5 bases). Germline CDR1 and CDR2: WSHSY and SAAADI. This CDR3 comprises 16 residues. V was shortened by 6 bases and J by 5 bases, with 22 bases between the two germline ends. The CDR3 DNA is TGCGCCAGCAGGGCCCCGTGGGAGAGGGATTATGAGACCCAGTACTTC. Encoded protein: CASRAPWERDYETQYF.

This clone was detected only once. This chain links TRBV7-3 with TRBJ2-7; 7 bases are a match to TRBD2. V dropped 5 bases and J dropped 9; count of bases not matched to a gene: 7. This CDR3 comprises 12 residues. CDR1 SGHTA and CDR2 FQGTGA come from the germline V gene. The CDR3 DNA sequence: TGTGCCAGCAGCCGGGGAGGGTTCGGGCAGTACTTC. As protein: CASSRGGFGQYF.

This clone appeared a few times. The gene calls are TRBV7-9 and TRBJ1-6; D call uncertain. The CDR3 spans 11 residues. Trimming shortened V by 5 bases and J by 12 bases, and 8 bases separated the two germline ends. CDR1 and CDR2 (germline): SEHNR, FQNEAQ (reference sequence). The CDR3 nucleotides read TGTGCCAGCAGCATGGAGAAACCCCTCCACTTT. The encoded protein is CASSMEKPLHF.

The chain joins TRBV30 to TRBJ1-1, with 7 bases that match TRBD1. Germline V lookup: CDR1 GTSNPN, CDR2 SVGIG (reference sequence). With V trimmed by 4 bases and J by 3 bases, 11 bases remained unmatched. This CDR3 has 15 residues. The DNA for the CDR3 is TGTGCCTGGATGCCGGGAGACAGGGAGTACACTGAAGCTTTCTTT. Translation: CAWMPGDREYTEAFF.

This rearrangement joins TRBV7-6 to TRBJ2-5; 8 bases align to TRBD2. Germline V gene data show CDR1 as SGHVS and CDR2 as FNYEAQ. CDR3 length: 14 amino acids. J was trimmed by 11 bases and V by 1 base; bases with no gene match: 9. The CDR3 DNA reads TGTGCCAGCAGCTTAGGTGGACTAGCCGGAGTGCAGTACTTC. Residues: CASSLGGLAGVQYF.

This clone was observed a single time. The chain employs TRBV30 and TRBJ1-1, with no clear D. The length of the CDR3 is 11 residues. V lost 2 bases to trimming and J lost 10 bases, with 11 bases between them. Germline CDR1 is GTSNPN and CDR2 is SVGIG (reference sequence). The CDR3 nucleotides are TGTGCCTGGAGTCCGGGTTTAGGAGCTTTCTTT. Protein product: CAWSPGLGAFF.

This clone was detected only once. This chain joins TRBV5-1 and TRBJ1-2; 10 bases agree with TRBD1. Unmatched junction bases numbered 9, after V lost 0 bases and J lost 4 bases. CDR3 length: 17 residues. The germline CDR1 and CDR2 sequences are SGHRS and YFSETQ. The CDR3: CASSLDGQGDYSYGYTF. In nucleotides, the CDR3 is TGCGCCAGCAGCTTGGACGGACAGGGGGACTACTCCTATGGCTACACCTTC.

The chain has TRBV12-3 or TRBV12-4 and TRBJ1-2, with D possibly being TRBD1 (6 bases). Trimming stripped 3 bases from V and 7 bases from J, with 12 bases between. There are 13 residues in the CDR3. The CDR3 loop reads CASSLSGVFGYTF. The CDR3 DNA follows: TGTGCCAGCAGTTTGTCAGGGGTTTTTGGCTACACCTTC.

This CDR3 is CASSLQSTGVDGYTF. CDR3 DNA: TGTGCCAGCAGCCTACAATCGACAGGAGTGGATGGCTACACCTTC. The J gene is TRBJ1-2, the V gene TRBV6-2 or TRBV6-3; a possible D gene is TRBD1 (6 bases). The V and J ends lost 6 bases and 6 bases respectively, with 20 bases between them. This CDR3 region has 15 residues. The germline CDR1 and CDR2 sequences are MNHEY and SVGEGT.

The V gene is TRBV6-5, the J gene TRBJ1-5; D call uncertain. V was shortened by 4 bases and J by 1 base, with 11 bases between the two germline ends. The CDR3 consists of 15 residues. CDR1 and CDR2 (germline): MNHEY, SVGAGI. The CDR3 here is CASSSDGSSNQPQHF. The CDR3 nucleotides are TGTGCCAGCAGTTCTGACGGGTCGAGCAATCAGCCCCAGCATTTT.

This chain links TRBV7-9 with TRBJ2-1, with 7 bases identical to TRBD1. Trimming removed 7 bases from V and 4 bases from J; junction bases left unmatched: 10. Germline loops: CDR1 SEHNR, CDR2 FQNEAQ (reference sequence). This CDR3 region has 15 residues. CDR3 nucleotide sequence: TGTGCCAGCATCCCCGAGGGGGCGAGATACAATGAGCAGTTCTTC. Its translation: CASIPEGARYNEQFF.

The chain combines TRBV28 with TRBJ1-1; D is ambiguous. Between the trimmed V and J ends, which lost 3 bases and 0 bases, there was a span of 5 bases. The germline gives CDR1 MDHEN, CDR2 SYDVKM. The CDR3 consists of 13 residues. The CDR3 reads CASSFAVNTEAFF. The CDR3 region has the DNA TGTGCCAGCAGTTTTGCGGTGAACACTGAAGCTTTCTTT.

The chain uses TRBV7-3 and TRBJ2-3, with 8 bases aligning to TRBD2. The trim removed 5 bases at V and 2 bases at J, leaving 9 bases unmatched. The CDR3 is 16 residues long. Germline-derived CDR1 and CDR2 are SGHTA and FQGTGA. The CDR3 region is CASSPGVAGLTDTQYF. CDR3 DNA: TGTGCCAGCAGCCCTGGGGTAGCGGGGCTCACAGATACGCAGTATTTT.

This chain connects TRBV2 to TRBJ1-1; D is uncertain. Germline CDR1 is SNHLY and CDR2 is FYNNEI. The CDR3 runs 13 residues. Trimming left V 8 bases short and J 1 base short, with 11 bases between. The CDR3 spells CASLGSPNTEAFF. As DNA, the CDR3 is TGTGCCAGCTTGGGCAGTCCGAACACTGAAGCTTTCTTT.

V gene TRBV18 combines with J gene TRBJ2-2; 8 bases align to TRBD1. Germline V gene lookup returns CDR1 KGHSH and CDR2 LQKENI. CDR3 length: 16 residues. The junction had 10 bases not matched to a gene; V was cut back by 3 bases and J by 7 bases. The CDR3 DNA reads TGTGCCAGCTCACCTCCGGGACAGGCCCTCTTCGGGGAGCTGTTTTTT. Amino acids: CASSPPGQALFGELFF.